The T cell receptor beta chain described here comes from a study of blood T cell repertoires in COVID-19 (dated by TCRdb to the early 2020s). Context from the whole study: The collaborator samples originated in the United States, Italy and Spain and spanned the acute and convalescent phases of COVID-19. The prospective study material was composed of cDNA or gDNA derived from T cells, B-cell-depleted T cells, or PBMCs. Subjects who had been exposed to COVID-19, were actively infected with it, or had recovered from it provided the deeply sampled blood TCRbeta repertoires that made up the dataset. The repertoires were made available in a free public database intended to serve as a resource for research on the immune response to SARS-CoV-2. The samples were drawn from two sources: the first 160 participants of the ongoing ImmuneRACE study, and approximately 1,300 subjects contributed by 6 global collaborators. A de-identified subject ID, COVID-19 status, age in years and sex were almost always included in the sample metadata. HLA class I and class II types, where available, came from metadata supplied by the sample provider rather than from assay-based typing.

TCRbeta CDR3 regions were amplified from genomic DNA by means of the immunoSEQ Assay, a bias-controlled multiplex PCR. The original methods were these. The number of nucleated cells in each sample was estimated from the amplification of reference gene primers within the assay. To quantify the absolute abundance of each unique TCRbeta CDR3 rearrangement, sequence reads were collapsed and filtered. For each sample, productive Simpson clonality was calculated by taking the square root of Simpson's diversity index across productive rearrangements. What TCRdb holds here is the immuneACCESS table cut down to in-frame rearrangements. Part of the clones is not present; checked against another copy, under half of the missing clones reflect an unresolved V gene, and the others are unexplained. From that table come the V and J calls and clone size; the DNA was used to work out D and trimming. The sample profile shows more than 250,000 clones; 80% to 90% of them were found once. About 10% of the sample is held by the ten biggest clonotypes.

Broad study findings and their caveats: How much clinical and demographic metadata was included differed by source and by participant, and the metadata was provided uncurated.

Participants in the prospective study were aged roughly 18 to 100 years, lived in some 24 United States geographic areas, and enrolled through a virtual design. Cohort assignment in the prospective study relied on participant-reported clinical history from a screening survey and a study questionnaire. Recovered participants in ImmuneRACE Cohort 3 were defined as having two consecutive negative NP/OP PCR tests, clearance from a healthcare professional, or resolution of symptoms. Each participant in the prospective study had whole blood, serum and a nasopharyngeal or oropharyngeal swab collected by mobile phlebotomists. Additional blood draws and questionnaires over a roughly two-month period could optionally be provided by prospective study participants. Before DNA extraction, blood samples from the prospective study were shipped at room temperature or frozen. The sample holds one count of this clone. Its antigen remains unidentified. The record has no base qualities; no much larger clone is one base away.

In the germline V gene (reference sequence), CDR1 corresponds to MNHEY and CDR2 to SMNVEV. The CDR3 covers 14 residues, taking in both the cysteine and the phenylalanine. Only CDR3 DNA remains: 42 bases, in frame from the first base. Relative to germline, V is 4 bases shorter and J is 1 base shorter, with 10 bases between their ends. The sequencing sample was made of PBMCs or T cells enriched from blood (not recorded which). In this chain, TRBV27 is recombined with TRBJ1-1, with no confidently assigned D gene. The TCR originated in a woman under 30 who had recovered from COVID-19. DNA sequence: TGTGCCAGCAGTTCCCCTTTTAGGAACACTGAAGCTTTCTTT. It codes for CASSSPFRNTEAFF.